This is a list of T cell receptor beta chains from one sample in a study of regulatory T cells in long-lasting Graves disease. TCRdb ran MiXCR on the multiplex PCR reads and lists one entry per CDR3 protein. The repertoire holds 450,000 to 600,000 distinct CDR3 sequences, 15% to 20% seen once, with less than 15% in the top ten. The same specimen was also included in a second study, on T cells in Graves' hyperthyroidism and ophthalmopathy.

This specimen was peripheral blood mononuclear cells (PBMCs), taken at new diagnosis, from a patient treated with antithyroid drugs. The source is a man aged 35 to 55 with Graves disease. The CDR3 runs from the conserved cysteine through the conserved F or W. D genes are given only for firm matches. Rows give clone size only sometimes, using once, few, many, or a class for an expanded clone.

v_gene	len	abundance	d_gene	j_gene	CDR3nt	CDR3aa
TRBV10-3	13	.	TRBD1	TRBJ2-1	TGTGCCATAAGCCGGGACAGGGTCAATGAGCAGTTCTTC	CAISRDRVNEQFF
TRBV12-3/TRBV12-4	15	many	.	TRBJ2-1	TGTGCCAGCAGTCCCAGCGGGTTACTCGACAATGAGCAGTTCTTC	CASSPSGLLDNEQFF
TRBV3-1	18	many	TRBD2	TRBJ2-1	TGTGCCAGCAGCCAAGAGTCGGGACTAGCGGGAGTTCAGGAGGAGCAGTTCTTC	CASSQESGLAGVQEEQFF
TRBV4-1	15	.	.	TRBJ1-5	TGCGCCAGCAGCCAAGTGGACAGTTTTAATCAGCCCCAGCATTTT	CASSQVDSFNQPQHF
TRBV6-5	18	few	TRBD2	TRBJ2-7	TGTGCCAGCAGTTACTCGAGGCGGGAGGCCCTAAGCTCCTACGAGCAGTACTTC	CASSYSRREALSSYEQYF
TRBV5-1	15	.	.	TRBJ2-5	TGCGCCAGCAGCTTGGCCGGGGATCGGGGGGAGACCCAGTACTTC	CASSLAGDRGETQYF
TRBV27	16	.	.	TRBJ2-3	TGTGCCAGCAGTTTGGCTCGGACACCTAGCACAGATACGCAGTATTTT	CASSLARTPSTDTQYF
TRBV20-1	15	many	TRBD1	TRBJ2-7	TGCAGTGCTAGAGCGACAGGGACAGCGGTCTACGAGCAGTACTTC	CSARATGTAVYEQYF
TRBV6-2/TRBV6-3	19	.	TRBD2	TRBJ2-1	TGTGCCAGCAGTTTCCACCACACTAGCGGGAGGGCCTACTACAATGAGCAGTTCTTC	CASSFHHTSGRAYYNEQFF
TRBV24-1	15	many	.	TRBJ2-1	TGTGCCACCAGTGAGAGCCTAGTGTCCTACAATGAGCAGTTCTTC	CATSESLVSYNEQFF
TRBV2	16	many	TRBD2	TRBJ2-7	TGTGCCAGCAGGGGTACAGTAGCGGGAATTACCTACGAGCAGTACTTC	CASRGTVAGITYEQYF
TRBV30	18	many	TRBD2	TRBJ2-1	TGTGCCTGGGACCCCCTCGGGGGGGCGCTTCTATCCAGCGATGAGCAGTTCTTC	CAWDPLGGALLSSDEQFF
TRBV28	19	many	.	TRBJ1-5	TGTGCCAGCAGTCCACTCTCCGGGACGTCGAGTTATAGCAATCAGCCCCAGCATTTT	CASSPLSGTSSYSNQPQHF
TRBV5-1	11	many	TRBD1	TRBJ2-1	TGCGCCAGCAGGACAGGGAATGAGCAGTTCTTC	CASRTGNEQFF
TRBV3-1	15	many	.	TRBJ1-5	TGTGCCAGCAGCCACATGCGTGATGCCAATCAGCCCCAGCATTTT	CASSHMRDANQPQHF
TRBV12-3/TRBV12-4	15	many	TRBD2	TRBJ2-1	TGTGCCAGCAGGACCAGCGGGAGTCTTTTAGATGAGCAGTTCTTC	CASRTSGSLLDEQFF
TRBV2	14	many	TRBD2	TRBJ2-7	TGTGCCAGCTCAGTAGCGGGAGGGCAATACGAGCAGTACTTC	CASSVAGGQYEQYF
TRBV11-3	15	many	.	TRBJ1-1	TGTGCCAGCAGCTTAGGGACATTGATGAACACTGAAGCTTTCTTT	CASSLGTLMNTEAFF
TRBV14	16	many	.	TRBJ2-5	TGTGCCAGCAGCCAAGGGGTTAAAACACGGGAAGAGACCCAGTACTTC	CASSQGVKTREETQYF
TRBV27	14	.	.	TRBJ1-6	TGTGCCAGCAGTACCCGACGCCATAATTCACCCCTCCACTTT	CASSTRRHNSPLHF
TRBV11-3	14	.	.	TRBJ2-7	TGTGCCAGCAGCTCAACCAGGAAAATCTACGAGCAGTACTTC	CASSSTRKIYEQYF
TRBV6-1	15	.	.	TRBJ1-6	TGTGCCAGCAGAGACACAGAGAAATATAATTCACCCCTCCACTTT	CASRDTEKYNSPLHF
TRBV29-1	17	once	.	TRBJ2-7	TGCAGCGTCCAACCCCGACTAAAGGGGGGCGTTTCCTACGAGCAGTACTTC	CSVQPRLKGGVSYEQYF
TRBV5-8	14	many	TRBD1	TRBJ2-7	TGTGCCAGCAGCCGGGACAGACGCCCCTACGAGCAGTACTTC	CASSRDRRPYEQYF
TRBV30	13	many	TRBD1	TRBJ2-7	TGTGCCTCGGCCCGGGACAGGGGCTACGAGCAGTACTTC	CASARDRGYEQYF
TRBV6-4	14	few	.	TRBJ2-2	TGTGCCAGCAGTGTATACCTTCTCACCGGGGAGCTGTTTTTT	CASSVYLLTGELFF
TRBV7-9	19	many	TRBD2	TRBJ2-7	TGTGCCAGCAGCTTACATAGTACAGGAGCCACACGGGGGGCCTACGAGCAGTACTTC	CASSLHSTGATRGAYEQYF
TRBV2	14	many	.	TRBJ2-7	TGTGCCAGCAGTCGGACAGAGAGGGAGCCCGAGCAGTACTTC	CASSRTEREPEQYF
TRBV20-1	14	many	.	TRBJ2-3	TGCAGTGTCCAAATCGGACTCAGTCCAGATACGCAGTATTTT	CSVQIGLSPDTQYF
TRBV29-1	12	.	TRBD1	TRBJ2-4	TGCGGCGTCGGACAGGGAAAAAACATTCAGTACTTC	CGVGQGKNIQYF
TRBV7-9	15	few	.	TRBJ2-3	TGTGCCAGCAGCTTCCAGGTGGAGATCACAGATACGCAGTATTTT	CASSFQVEITDTQYF
TRBV9	15	.	.	TRBJ2-3	TGTGCCAGCAGCGCACAATTAGGGAACCGGGATACGCAGTATTTT	CASSAQLGNRDTQYF
TRBV12-3/TRBV12-4	15	many	TRBD2	TRBJ2-5	TGTGCCAGCAGTGGGGGGACTAGCGGGATGAAGACCCAGTACTTC	CASSGGTSGMKTQYF
TRBV7-2	15	many	.	TRBJ2-2	TGTGCCAGCAGCGTGACTGCGTCTGGCACCGGGGAGCTGTTTTTT	CASSVTASGTGELFF
TRBV20-1	12	many	.	TRBJ2-7	TGCAGTGCTAGGACTCCCGTGGACGAGCAGTACTTC	CSARTPVDEQYF
TRBV12-3/TRBV12-4	15	many	TRBD2	TRBJ2-5	TGTGCCAGCAGTTTTGAGCGAGCGGGGGAGGAGACCCAGTACTTC	CASSFERAGEETQYF
TRBV9	14	many	TRBD2	TRBJ2-5	TGTGCCAGCAGCGTCTCGGGACTAAGGGAGACCCAGTACTTC	CASSVSGLRETQYF
TRBV29-1	13	once	TRBD1	TRBJ1-1	TGCAGCGTTGAAACGACAGGGATCACTGAAGCTTTCTTT	CSVETTGITEAFF
TRBV3-1	14	many	.	TRBJ2-2	TGTGCCAGCAGCAAATCGTGGGACGTCGGGGAGCTGTTTTTT	CASSKSWDVGELFF
TRBV20-1	15	many	.	TRBJ2-2	TGCAGTGCCTCGGGACTCTACTCGAACACCGGGGAGCTGTTTTTT	CSASGLYSNTGELFF
TRBV6-4	15	.	TRBD1	TRBJ1-3	TGTGCCAGCAGTGAGAGGGGGCTGTCTGGAAACACCATATATTTT	CASSERGLSGNTIYF
TRBV18	14	many	.	TRBJ1-3	TGTGCCAGCTCACCTCCAAGAATTGGAAACACCATATATTTT	CASSPPRIGNTIYF
TRBV20-1	12	few	.	TRBJ1-2	TGCAGTGCTCCAGCCGGGGTAGATGGCTACACCTTC	CSAPAGVDGYTF
TRBV30	13	many	.	TRBJ2-1	TGTGCCTGGAGTGTACGAGGTTTCAGGGAGCAGTTCTTC	CAWSVRGFREQFF
TRBV19	13	.	.	TRBJ1-5	TGTGCCAGTAGTATAGACAGGGCTCAGCCCCAGCATTTT	CASSIDRAQPQHF
TRBV2	19	many	.	TRBJ2-1	TGTGCCAGCAGTGAAGCTCTCCCTAGCGTCCGAAGCTCCTACAATGAGCAGTTCTTC	CASSEALPSVRSSYNEQFF
TRBV27	18	many	.	TRBJ2-6	TGTGCCAGCAGCCCCGTCTCTGGGTACCTCTCTGGGGCCAACGTCCTGACTTTC	CASSPVSGYLSGANVLTF
TRBV7-2	17	.	.	TRBJ1-3	TGTGCCAGCAGCCGGAGACTCCCAGGCCCGGGGGGAAACACCATATATTTT	CASSRRLPGPGGNTIYF
TRBV7-8	16	many	.	TRBJ1-1	TGTGCCAGCAGCTTAGTTTATTGGACGGTGAACACTGAAGCTTTCTTT	CASSLVYWTVNTEAFF
TRBV12-5	11	few	.	TRBJ2-1	TGTGCTAGTGGTTTGGTAAGGCCCCAGTTCTTC	CASGLVRPQFF
TRBV29-1	13	few	.	TRBJ2-5	TGCAGCGTTGGCTGGGGGCACCAAGAGACCCAGTACTTC	CSVGWGHQETQYF
TRBV2	15	many	.	TRBJ1-4	TGTGCCAGCAGTGAAAGAGGACTGCCTAATGAAAAACTGTTTTTT	CASSERGLPNEKLFF
TRBV25-1	17	.	TRBD1	TRBJ1-1	TGTGCCAGCAGTGAAGAAGTTAGGACAGGGTTGAACACTGAAGCTTTCTTT	CASSEEVRTGLNTEAFF
TRBV6-1	13	.	.	TRBJ1-2	TGTGCCAGCATCCCCGACAGATGCTATGGCTACACCTTC	CASIPDRCYGYTF